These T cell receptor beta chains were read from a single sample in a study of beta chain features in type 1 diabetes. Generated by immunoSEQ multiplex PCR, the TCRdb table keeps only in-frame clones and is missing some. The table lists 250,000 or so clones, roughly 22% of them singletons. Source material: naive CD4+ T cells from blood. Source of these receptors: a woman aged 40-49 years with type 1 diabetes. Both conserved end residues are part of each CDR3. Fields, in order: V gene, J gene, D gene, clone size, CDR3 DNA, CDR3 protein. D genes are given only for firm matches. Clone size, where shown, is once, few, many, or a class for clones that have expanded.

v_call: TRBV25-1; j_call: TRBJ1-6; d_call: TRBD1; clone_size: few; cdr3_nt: TGTGCCAGCAGTTCAGGGGGCAGATCCTCTAATTCACCCCTCCACTTT; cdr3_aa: CASSSGGRSSNSPLHF
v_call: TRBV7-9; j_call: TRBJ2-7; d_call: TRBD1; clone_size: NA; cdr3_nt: TGTGCCAGCAGCTTTTGGGACAGATCCTACGAGCAGTACTTC; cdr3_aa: CASSFWDRSYEQYF
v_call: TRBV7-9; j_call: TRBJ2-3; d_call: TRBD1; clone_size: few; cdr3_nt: TGTGCCAGCAGCCGCAGTCGGGCAGGGGGAGCAGATACGCAGTATTTT; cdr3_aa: CASSRSRAGGADTQYF
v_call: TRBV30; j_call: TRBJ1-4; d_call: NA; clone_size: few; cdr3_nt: TGTGCCCGTTCGACAGGCCCCACTGAAAAACTGTTTTTT; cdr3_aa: CARSTGPTEKLFF
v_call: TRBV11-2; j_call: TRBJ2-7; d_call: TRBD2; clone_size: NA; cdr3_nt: TGTGCCAGCAGCCTAGCGGGTGGGGGGGAGCAGTACTTC; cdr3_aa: CASSLAGGGEQYF
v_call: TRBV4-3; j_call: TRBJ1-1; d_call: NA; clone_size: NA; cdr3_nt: TGCGCCAGCAGCCAAGAAGGGACTTCATTAAACACTGAAGCTTTCTTT; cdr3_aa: CASSQEGTSLNTEAFF
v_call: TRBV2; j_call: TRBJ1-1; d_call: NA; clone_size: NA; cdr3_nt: TGTGCCAGCAGTTACAGGGAACTCACTGAAGCTTTCTTT; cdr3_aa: CASSYRELTEAFF
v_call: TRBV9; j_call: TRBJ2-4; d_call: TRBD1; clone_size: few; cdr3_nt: TGTGCCAGCAGCCCTAGAGGGACAGGGCCTATAGCCAAAAACATTCAGTACTTC; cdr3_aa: CASSPRGTGPIAKNIQYF
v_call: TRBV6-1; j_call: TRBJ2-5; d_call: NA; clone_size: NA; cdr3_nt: TGTGCCAGCAACCCAGTGGACAGCAAAGAGACCCAGTACTTC; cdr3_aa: CASNPVDSKETQYF
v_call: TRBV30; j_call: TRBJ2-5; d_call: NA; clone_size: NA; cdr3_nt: TGTGCCTCTTCGGGGATTGGGGAGACCCAGTACTTC; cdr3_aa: CASSGIGETQYF
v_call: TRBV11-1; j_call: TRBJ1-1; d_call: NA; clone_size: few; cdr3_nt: TGTGCCAGCAGGAGACAGCGGGACACTGAAGCTTTCTTT; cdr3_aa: CASRRQRDTEAFF
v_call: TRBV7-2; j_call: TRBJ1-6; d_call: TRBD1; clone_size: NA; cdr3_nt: TGTGCCAGCACGAGGGGACAGGGGAGTTCACCCCTCCACTTT; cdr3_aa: CASTRGQGSSPLHF
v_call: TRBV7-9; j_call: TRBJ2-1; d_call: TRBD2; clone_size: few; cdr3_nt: TGTGCCAGCAGCTTAGGACTAGCGGGGGACAATGAGCAGTTCTTC; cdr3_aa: CASSLGLAGDNEQFF
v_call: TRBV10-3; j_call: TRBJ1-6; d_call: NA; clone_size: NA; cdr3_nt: TGTGCCATCAGTGGAAGGGGACTTGGCGATAATTCACCCCTCCACTTT; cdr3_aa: CAISGRGLGDNSPLHF
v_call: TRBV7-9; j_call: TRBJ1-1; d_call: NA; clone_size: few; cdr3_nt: TGTGCCAGCAGCTTAGATACGCAGAGGAGTGAAGCTTTCTTT; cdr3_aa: CASSLDTQRSEAFF
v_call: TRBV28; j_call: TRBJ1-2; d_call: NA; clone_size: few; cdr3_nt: TGTGCCAGCAGTTTGGGAGGGTATGCCTATGGCTACACCTTC; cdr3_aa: CASSLGGYAYGYTF
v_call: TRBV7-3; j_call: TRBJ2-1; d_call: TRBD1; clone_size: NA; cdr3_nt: TGTGCCAGCAGCCCCACGGGACAGGGTTGGAATGAGCAGTTCTTC; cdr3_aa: CASSPTGQGWNEQFF
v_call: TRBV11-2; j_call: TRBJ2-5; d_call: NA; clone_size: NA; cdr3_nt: TGTGCCAGCAGTCATACAGGGGCCGGGGGGACCCAGTACTTC; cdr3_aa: CASSHTGAGGTQYF
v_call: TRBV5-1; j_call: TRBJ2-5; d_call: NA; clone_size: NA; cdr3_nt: TGCGCCAGCAGCTTGGCCCCGGATGCTACTAGAGAGACCCAGTACTTC; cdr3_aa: CASSLAPDATRETQYF
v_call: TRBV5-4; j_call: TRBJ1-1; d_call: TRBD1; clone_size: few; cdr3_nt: TGTGCCAGCAGCTTAAGACAGGGGAGCACTGAAGCTTTCTTT; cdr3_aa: CASSLRQGSTEAFF
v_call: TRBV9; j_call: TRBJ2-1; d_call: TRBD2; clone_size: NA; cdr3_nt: TGTGCCAGCAGCGTAGTAGGTAGCGGGGGAGCTAGGAATGAGCAGTTCTTC; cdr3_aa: CASSVVGSGGARNEQFF
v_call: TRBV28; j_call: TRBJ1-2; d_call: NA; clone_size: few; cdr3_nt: TGTGCCAGCAGTTCGGGGGGCTTTGGCTACACCTTC; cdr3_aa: CASSSGGFGYTF
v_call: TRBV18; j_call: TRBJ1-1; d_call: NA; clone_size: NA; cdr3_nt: TGTGCCAGCTCCATACAACCCAGGACAAAGGAAACTGAAGCTTTCTTT; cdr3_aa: CASSIQPRTKETEAFF
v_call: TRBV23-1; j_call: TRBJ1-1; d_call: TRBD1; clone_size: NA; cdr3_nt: TGCGCCAGCACCCGGGACAGGGCCACTGAAGCTTTCTTT; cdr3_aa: CASTRDRATEAFF
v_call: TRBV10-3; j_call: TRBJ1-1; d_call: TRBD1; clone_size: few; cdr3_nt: TGTGCCATCAGGGACAGGGCGATTAACACTGAAGCTTTCTTT; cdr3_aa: CAIRDRAINTEAFF
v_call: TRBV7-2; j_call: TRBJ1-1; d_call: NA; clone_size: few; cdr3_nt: TGTGCCAGCAGCTTAGGGCTGGCGAACACTGAAGCTTTCTTT; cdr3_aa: CASSLGLANTEAFF
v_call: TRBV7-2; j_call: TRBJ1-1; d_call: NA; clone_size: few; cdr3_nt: TGTGCCAGCAGCTCCGGTTTGGACGGAGGGGAAGCTTTCTTT; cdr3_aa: CASSSGLDGGEAFF
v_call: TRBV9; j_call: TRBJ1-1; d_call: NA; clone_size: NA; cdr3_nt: TGTGCCAGCAGCGCTCCCAAGGCCGAGGGAACTGAAGCTTTCTTT; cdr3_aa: CASSAPKAEGTEAFF
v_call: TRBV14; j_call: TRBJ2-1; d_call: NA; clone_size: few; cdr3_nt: TGTGCCAGCAGCCAGGGCCCGCTCAATGAGCAGTTCTTC; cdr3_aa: CASSQGPLNEQFF
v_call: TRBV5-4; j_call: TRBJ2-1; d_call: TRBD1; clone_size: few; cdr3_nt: TGTGCCAGCAGCCCGGGACAGAGAAATGAGCAGTTCTTC; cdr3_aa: CASSPGQRNEQFF
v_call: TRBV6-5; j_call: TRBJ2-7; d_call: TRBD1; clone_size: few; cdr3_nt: TGTGCCAGCAGGAGGGACAGGGATGGTCCCTACGAGCAGTACTTC; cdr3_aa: CASRRDRDGPYEQYF
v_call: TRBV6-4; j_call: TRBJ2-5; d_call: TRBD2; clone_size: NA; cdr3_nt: TGTGCCAGCAGTGAAGGAGCGGGAGGGCCAGAGACCCAGTACTTC; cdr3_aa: CASSEGAGGPETQYF
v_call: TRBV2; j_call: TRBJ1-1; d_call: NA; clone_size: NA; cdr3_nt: TGTGCCAGCACCAAGCGGAACACTGAAGCTTTCTTT; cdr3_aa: CASTKRNTEAFF
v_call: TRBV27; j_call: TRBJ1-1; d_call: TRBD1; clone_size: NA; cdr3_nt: TGTGCCAGCAGTCCCCGACAGGGTCGGACTGAAGCTTTCTTT; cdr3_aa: CASSPRQGRTEAFF